This T cell receptor (beta chain) was captured by sequencing in a study of beta chain features in type 1 diabetes. On the study more broadly: The samples had 100 million to 140 million sorted cells examined in all.

Expressed TCRB transcripts were sequenced after all isolated RNA was converted to cDNA. Naive, central memory and regulatory T cell samples came to a mean of roughly 4 million reads. Some clones are missing from TCRdb's copy, which holds only in-frame ones; the method was immunoSEQ multiplex PCR. The sample carries around 280,000 clones, 15% recorded once. Comment on this clone: Its specificity is unknown.

Trimming removed 4 bases from V and 1 base from J; junction bases left unmatched: 3. Germline V gene sequence: CDR1 SGHRS, CDR2 YFSETQ. The CDR3 is 14 residues long. General study findings and limits: Shorter TCRB CDR3s, moderately but significantly so, marked every one of the four CD4+ subsets in Type 1 diabetes patients. Patients showed naive, central memory and Treg TCRB repertoires that appeared more similar than those of healthy donors. Possibly, sequencing cDNA over-represented cells that had high TCR expression levels.

Sequenced sample: naive CD4+ T cells from blood. The genes are TRBV5-1 and TRBJ2-7; 9 bases are shared with TRBD1. This receptor was obtained from a man aged 18 to 29 with type 1 diabetes. CDR3 nucleotides: TGCGCCAGCAGCCGGGACAGGGATTCCTACGAGCAGTACTTC. Protein sequence: CASSRDRDSYEQYF.